This is a list of T cell receptor beta chains from one sample in a study of blood T cell repertoires in COVID-19. Some clones are missing from TCRdb's copy, which holds only in-frame ones; the method was immunoSEQ multiplex PCR. The table includes around 150,000 clones, roughly four fifths detected once. The sample consisted of peripheral blood. All receptors derive from an elderly woman in a cohort sampled during active or convalescent COVID-19. The CDR3 runs from the conserved cysteine through the conserved F or W. D genes are given only for firm matches. Clone size is stated in some rows and not others, as once, few, many or a class when expanded.

d_call j_call clone_size v_call cdr3_nt cdr3_aa
. TRBJ2-5 . TRBV7-9 TGTGCCAGCAGCTTAGGGGTGGGGGGAGCGGAGACCCAGTACTTC CASSLGVGGAETQYF
. TRBJ2-2 . TRBV29-1 TGCAGCGCCGGGGGGCAGGGTCACTACTCGAACACCGGGGAGCTGTTTTTT CSAGGQGHYSNTGELFF
. TRBJ2-3 . TRBV19 TGTGCCAGTAGGAATCGGGGGTACACTAGCACAGATACGCAGTATTTT CASRNRGYTSTDTQYF
. TRBJ1-2 . TRBV5-4 TGTGCCAGCGGGGGGTTTGAGGGGTTCTATGGCTACACCTTC CASGGFEGFYGYTF
TRBD1 TRBJ1-2 . TRBV7-9 TGTGCCAGCAGCTTGCTAGGGACAGGGGACTATGGCTACACCTTC CASSLLGTGDYGYTF
. TRBJ1-6 . TRBV6-5 TGTGCCAGCAGTTACACCACAGGGAACAATTCACCCCTCCACTTT CASSYTTGNNSPLHF
TRBD1 TRBJ2-5 . TRBV10-3 TGTGCCATCAGTGATACATCGTTCAGGGGGAAAGAGACCCAGTACTTC CAISDTSFRGKETQYF
TRBD1 TRBJ2-5 . TRBV6-2/TRBV6-3 TGTGCCAGCAGTAACCGACAGGGGCAAGAGACCCAGTACTTC CASSNRQGQETQYF
. TRBJ1-4 few TRBV27 TGTGCCAGCAGTTTGGGGGGGTTTGATGAAAAACTGTTTTTT CASSLGGFDEKLFF
. TRBJ1-2 . TRBV3-1/TRBV3-2 TGTGCCAGCAGCCAAGGAAAGTCAGGGGTCTTAGTATCGGATGGCTACACCTTC CASSQGKSGVLVSDGYTF
. TRBJ1-5 . TRBV7-2 TGTGCCAGCAGCCCTAGCTCCTACGGGCATCAAAGGCATTTT CASSPSSYGHQRHF
. TRBJ1-2 . TRBV30 TGTGCCTGGAGTGTATTGTATGGAGGATGGAGACTATATGGCTACACCTTC CAWSVLYGGWRLYGYTF
TRBD1 TRBJ2-1 . TRBV5-1 TGCGCCAGCAGCTTATCCCCGGACAGGGCCTTGGATGAGCAGTTCTTC CASSLSPDRALDEQFF
TRBD2 TRBJ2-1 . TRBV24-1 TGTGCCACCAGTGATTCCGGGACTAGCGGGGGGATCAGTGATGAGCAGTTCTTC CATSDSGTSGGISDEQFF
. TRBJ2-4 . TRBV28 TGTGCCAGTACCCAAGTGTCCTCGGACATTCAGTACTTC CASTQVSSDIQYF
TRBD1 TRBJ1-2 few TRBV5-1 TGCGCCAGCAGCCCAGACAGGGGGCTTGGCTACACCTTC CASSPDRGLGYTF
TRBD1 TRBJ2-1 . TRBV2 TGTGCCAGCAGTGAAACAGGGGAGATCAATGAGCAGTTCTTC CASSETGEINEQFF
TRBD1 TRBJ1-2 . TRBV2 TGTGCCAGCATTGGGTCTGGGGACAGGGGCCCAAGCACCTTC CASIGSGDRGPSTF
. TRBJ1-5 . TRBV12-3/TRBV12-4 TGTGCCAGCAGAAATACAGGGTCTCAGCCCCAGCATTTT CASRNTGSQPQHF
TRBD1 TRBJ1-5 . TRBV6-5 TGTGCCAGCAGAAGCCGAGGACAGGCGAATCAGCCCCAGCATTTT CASRSRGQANQPQHF
TRBD2 TRBJ2-5 . TRBV6-2/TRBV6-3 TGTGCCAGCAGTTCCCACTTGACTAGCGGCCTGCGGGAGACCCAGTACTTC CASSSHLTSGLRETQYF
TRBD1 TRBJ1-2 . TRBV5-1 TGCGCCAGCAGCTTGACAGGGGCGATTTCCTATGGCTACACCTTC CASSLTGAISYGYTF
. TRBJ2-3 . TRBV19 TGTGCCAGTAGTATGGCAGGGGTCACAGATACGCAGTATTTT CASSMAGVTDTQYF
. TRBJ1-1 . TRBV27 TGTGCCAGCAGTTTTGGGGCAGGCACTGAAGCTTTCTTT CASSFGAGTEAFF
TRBD1 TRBJ1-1 . TRBV27 TGTGCCAGCAGTGCCTCTACAGGGGTCCGCACTGAAGCTTTCTTT CASSASTGVRTEAFF